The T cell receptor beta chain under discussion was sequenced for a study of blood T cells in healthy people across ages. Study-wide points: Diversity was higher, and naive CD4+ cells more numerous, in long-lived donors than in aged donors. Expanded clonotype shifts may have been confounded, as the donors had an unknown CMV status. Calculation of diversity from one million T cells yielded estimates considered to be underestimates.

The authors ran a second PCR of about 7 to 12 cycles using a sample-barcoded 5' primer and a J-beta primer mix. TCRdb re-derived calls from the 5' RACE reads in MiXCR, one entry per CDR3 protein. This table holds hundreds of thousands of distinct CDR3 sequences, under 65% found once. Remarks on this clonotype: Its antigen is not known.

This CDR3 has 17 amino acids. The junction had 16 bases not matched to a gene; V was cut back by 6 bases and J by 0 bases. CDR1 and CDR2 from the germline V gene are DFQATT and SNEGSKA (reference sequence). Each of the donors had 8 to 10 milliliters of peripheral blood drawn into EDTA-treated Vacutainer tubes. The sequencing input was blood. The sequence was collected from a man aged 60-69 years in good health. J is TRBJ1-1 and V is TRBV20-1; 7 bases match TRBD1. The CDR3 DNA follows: TGCAGTGCCTCGAAATTGAGAGGGGGCGTCATGAACACTGAAGCTTTCTTT. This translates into CSASKLRGGVMNTEAFF.